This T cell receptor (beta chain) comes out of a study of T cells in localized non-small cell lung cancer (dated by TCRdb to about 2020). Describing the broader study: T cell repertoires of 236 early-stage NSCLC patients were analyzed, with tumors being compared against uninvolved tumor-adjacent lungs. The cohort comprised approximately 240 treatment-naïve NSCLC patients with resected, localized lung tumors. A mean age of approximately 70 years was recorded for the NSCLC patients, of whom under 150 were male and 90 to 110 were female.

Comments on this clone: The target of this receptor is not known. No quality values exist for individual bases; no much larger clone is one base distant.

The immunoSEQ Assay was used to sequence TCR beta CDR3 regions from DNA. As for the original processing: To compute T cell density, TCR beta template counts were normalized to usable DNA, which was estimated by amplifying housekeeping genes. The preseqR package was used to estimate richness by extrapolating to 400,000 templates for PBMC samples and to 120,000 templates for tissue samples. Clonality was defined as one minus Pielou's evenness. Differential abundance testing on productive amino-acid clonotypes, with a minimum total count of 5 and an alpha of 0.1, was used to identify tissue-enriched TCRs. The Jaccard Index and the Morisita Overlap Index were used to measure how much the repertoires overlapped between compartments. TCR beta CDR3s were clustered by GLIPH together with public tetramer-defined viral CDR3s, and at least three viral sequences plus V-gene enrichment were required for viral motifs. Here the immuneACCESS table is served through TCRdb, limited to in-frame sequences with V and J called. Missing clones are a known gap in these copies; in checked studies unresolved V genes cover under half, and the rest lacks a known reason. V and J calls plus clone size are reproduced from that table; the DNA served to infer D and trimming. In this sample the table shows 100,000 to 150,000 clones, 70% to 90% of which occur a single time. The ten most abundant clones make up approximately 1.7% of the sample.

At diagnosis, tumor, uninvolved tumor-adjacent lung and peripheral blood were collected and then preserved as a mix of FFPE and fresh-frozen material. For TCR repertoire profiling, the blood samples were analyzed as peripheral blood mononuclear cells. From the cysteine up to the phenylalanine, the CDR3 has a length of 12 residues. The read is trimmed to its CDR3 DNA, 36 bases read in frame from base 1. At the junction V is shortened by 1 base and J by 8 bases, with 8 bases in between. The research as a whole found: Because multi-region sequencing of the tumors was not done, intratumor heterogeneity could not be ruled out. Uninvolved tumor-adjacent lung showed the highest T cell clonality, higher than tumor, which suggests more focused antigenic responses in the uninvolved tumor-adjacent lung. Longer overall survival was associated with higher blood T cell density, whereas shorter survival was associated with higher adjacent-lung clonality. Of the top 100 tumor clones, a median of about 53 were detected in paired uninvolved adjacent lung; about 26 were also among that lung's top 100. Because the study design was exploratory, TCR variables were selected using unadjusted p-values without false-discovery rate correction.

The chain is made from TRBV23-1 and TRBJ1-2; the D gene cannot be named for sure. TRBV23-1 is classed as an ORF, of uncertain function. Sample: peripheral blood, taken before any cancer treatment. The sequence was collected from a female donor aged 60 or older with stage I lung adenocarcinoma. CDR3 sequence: CASSQWNNGYTF. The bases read TGCGCCAGCAGTCAATGGAACAACGGCTACACCTTC.